The 15 T cell receptor beta chains reported below all come from one sample, sequenced in a study of T cells in Graves' hyperthyroidism and ophthalmopathy (dated 2019 in TCRdb). Libraries were prepared through multiplex PCR. This sample was sequenced with an Illumina HiSeq 2000. Amplification of TCR beta CDR3 regions was carried out from RNA transcripts. For the first round of RT-PCR on the TCR CDR3, the HTBI primer set was used together with the Qiagen OneStep RT-PCR kit. TCRdb's own reprocessing of the public reads used fastp at Q25 and MiXCR and kept productive beta chains. Identical CDR3 protein sequences are pooled into one entry, listed with their most common genes and DNA. The sample table lists 500,000 to 650,000 distinct CDR3 sequences, around 15% of them with a count of one. The ten biggest clones cover more than 11% of the sample. Sequencing input: blood. Every receptor here comes from a middle-aged woman with Graves' hyperthyroidism.

Turning to this clonotype: A much larger clone differs by one base, so this may be a read error. The J gene is TRBJ1-1, the V gene TRBV28; D is uncertain. Germline V lookup: CDR1 MDHEN, CDR2 SYDVKM. The CDR3 is made up of 13 amino acids. V was pared by 5 bases and J by 6 bases, with 13 bases between. This CDR3 reads CASSRRSDAEAFF. The CDR3 DNA sequence: TGTGCCAGCAGTCGGAGATCGGACGCTGAAGCTTTCTTT.

This clonotype came up many times. The chain has TRBV28 and TRBJ2-2; TRBD2 aligns across 12 bases. CDR1 and CDR2 from the germline V gene are MDHEN and SYDVKM. V dropped 6 bases and J dropped 7; count of bases not matched to a gene: 18. The CDR3 is 19 amino acids. CDR3 coding DNA: TGTGCCAGCAGGTCCGGGACAGGGCGGACTAGCGGGATTAACGGGGAGCTGTTTTTT. This translates into CASRSGTGRTSGINGELFF.

This chain joins TRBV28 and TRBJ1-4; D might be TRBD1 (6 bases). The CDR3 loop spans 13 amino acids. CDR1 is MDHEN, CDR2 SYDVKM, per germline. The V end was cut by 5 bases, the J end by 12 bases, with 16 bases between. The DNA of the CDR3 is TGTGCCAGCAGTCCCCTGGTGGGGGCGGAACTGTTTTTT. Encoded protein: CASSPLVGAELFF. Together with reference TRBV28 and TRBJ1-4, the CDR3 gives the full variable domain: DVKVTQSSRYLVKRTGEKVFLECVQDMDHENMFWYRQDPGLGLRLIYFSYDVKMKEKGDIPEGYSVSREKKERFSLILESASTNQTSMYLCASSPLVGAELFFGSGTQLSVL.

This clonotype has only a few counts. The chain uses TRBV15 and TRBJ2-1; D is undetermined. The CDR3 covers 18 residues. The germline V gene encodes CDR1 LNHNV and CDR2 YYDKDF (reference sequence). Trimming left V 1 base short and J 0 bases short, with 16 bases between. The CDR3 DNA sequence: TGTGCCACCAGCAGAGGAAGAGGAACCACGAGCTCCTACAATGAGCAGTTCTTC. It encodes CATSRGRGTTSSYNEQFF.

This clonotype was seen a few times. The chain joins TRBV27 to TRBJ2-7, with D hard to call. The CDR3 covers 13 residues. V lost 8 bases, J lost 6 bases, and 17 bases lay in between. The germline gives CDR1 MNHEY, CDR2 SMNVEV (reference sequence). The CDR3 loop is CASLDQDGVEQYF. The DNA for the CDR3 is TGTGCCAGCCTAGACCAGGATGGGGTCGAGCAGTACTTC.

There are many counts of this clonotype. This chain joins TRBV12-3 or TRBV12-4 and TRBJ2-1; 7 bases map to TRBD1. V was clipped by 10 bases and J by 9 bases; unmatched bases: 9. The CDR3 is 12 residues long. This chain's CDR3 is CATRQGLIEQFF. The CDR3 DNA follows: TGTGCCACAAGACAGGGCTTAATTGAGCAGTTCTTC.

This clonotype was observed at least ten times. The chain carries TRBV30 and TRBJ1-6; 9 bases are shared with TRBD1. The CDR3 sequence is 14 residues long. The junction had 2 bases not matched to a gene; V was cut back by 2 bases and J by 6 bases. The germline V gene encodes CDR1 GTSNPN and CDR2 SVGIG (reference sequence). As DNA, the CDR3 is TGTGCCTGGAGTCGGGGACAGGGTAATTCACCCCTCCACTTT. Its protein product is CAWSRGQGNSPLHF.

This clonotype appeared many times. The chain employs TRBV7-2 and TRBJ2-7; possible D gene TRBD2, 5 bases. V was trimmed by 5 bases and J by 3 bases, leaving 14 bases between them. Germline V lookup: CDR1 SGHTA, CDR2 FQGNSA. The CDR3 consists of 14 residues. CDR3 nucleotide sequence: TGTGCCAGCAGCCCACAGACGGGAAACTACGAGCAGTACTTC. It codes for CASSPQTGNYEQYF.

Many counts were recorded for this clonotype. The chain combines TRBV5-1 with TRBJ2-2; 9 positions agree with TRBD1. With V trimmed by 5 bases and J by 6 bases, 8 bases remained unmatched. Germline loops: CDR1 SGHRS, CDR2 YFSETQ. There are 15 residues in the CDR3. The CDR3: CASSPGTGFAGELFF. CDR3 sequence (DNA): TGCGCCAGCAGTCCCGGGACAGGGTTTGCCGGGGAGCTGTTTTTT.

Comment on this clonotype: This could be a read error, since a much larger clone is one nucleotide away. The chain carries TRBV11-2 and TRBJ2-4; tentatively, D is TRBD2 (6 bases). The end of the DNA aligns better with TRBJ2-1, so the J call may be wrong. Looked up from germline, CDR1 is SGHAT and CDR2 is FQNNGV. The CDR3 is made up of 14 amino acids. In nucleotides, the CDR3 is TGTGCCAGCAGCTTAGCGGAGGGCAAAAACATTCAGTTCTTC. Its translation is CASSLAEGKNIQFF.

In this sample, this clonotype turned up a few times. The J gene is TRBJ2-7, the V gene TRBV15, with D perhaps matching TRBD1 or TRBD2 (5 bases each). Trimming pared 0 bases from V and 2 bases from J, leaving 14 bases between. Germline CDR1 and CDR2: LNHNV and YYDKDF (reference sequence). CDR3 length: 16 residues. The CDR3 nucleotides read TGTGCCACCAGCAGAGATCATGGGACGGGCGCCTACGAGCAGTACTTC. Its protein is CATSRDHGTGAYEQYF.

This clonotype was found many times. The chain recombines TRBV7-3 with TRBJ2-1; 13 nucleotides line up with TRBD2. The CDR3 covers 17 residues. Trimming at V came to 1 base and at J to 7 bases, leaving 7 bases not matched to a gene. Germline lookup yields CDR1 SGHTA and CDR2 FQGTGA. The CDR3 region has the DNA TGTGCCAGCAGCTTAAACCCTGGACTAGCGGGAGCGAATGAGCAGTTCTTC. Protein: CASSLNPGLAGANEQFF. The full variable domain, completed using reference TRBV7-3 and TRBJ2-1, is GAGVSQTPSNKVTEKGKYVELRCDPISGHTALYWYRQSLGQGPEFLIYFQGTGAADDSGLPNDRFFAVRPEGSVSTLKIQRTERGDSAVYLCASSLNPGLAGANEQFFGPGTRLTVL.

This clonotype has ten or more counts. The V and J genes are TRBV2 and TRBJ2-1, with 9 nucleotides matching TRBD2. CDR3 length: 12 amino acids. V shed 5 bases, J shed 9 bases, and the junction held 2 bases outside the gene matches. Germline loops: CDR1 SNHLY, CDR2 FYNNEI. Written as DNA, the CDR3 is TGTGCCAGCAGTCTACTAGCGGGTGAGCAGTTCTTC. As protein: CASSLLAGEQFF.

At least ten counts were recorded for this clonotype. The chain is built from TRBV7-6 and TRBJ2-3, with 14 bases matching TRBD2. Germline assignment: CDR1 SGHVS and CDR2 FNYEAQ. Trimming cost V 5 bases and J 3 bases; bases outside gene matches: 7. This CDR3 spans 17 amino acids. Here the CDR3 reads CASSPEGLAGATDTQYF. For the CDR3, the DNA is TGTGCCAGCAGCCCCGAGGGACTAGCGGGAGCTACAGATACGCAGTATTTT.

This clonotype was counted at least ten times. V usage is TRBV30 and J usage is TRBJ2-5; TRBD1 matches at 7 bases. Germline-derived CDR1 and CDR2 are GTSNPN and SVGIG (reference sequence). CDR3 length equals 13 residues. The V and J ends lost 1 base and 4 bases, in that order; junction bases with no gene match: 3. CDR3 sequence: CAWSEDRVETQYF. The CDR3, as DNA: TGTGCCTGGAGTGAAGACAGGGTAGAGACCCAGTACTTC. The whole variable domain, filled in from reference TRBV30 and TRBJ2-5, reads SQTIHQWPATLVQPVGSPLSLECTVEGTSNPNLYWYRQAAGRGLQLLFYSVGIGQISSEVPQNLSASRPQDRQFILSSKKLLLSDSGFYLCAWSEDRVETQYFGPGTRLLVL.